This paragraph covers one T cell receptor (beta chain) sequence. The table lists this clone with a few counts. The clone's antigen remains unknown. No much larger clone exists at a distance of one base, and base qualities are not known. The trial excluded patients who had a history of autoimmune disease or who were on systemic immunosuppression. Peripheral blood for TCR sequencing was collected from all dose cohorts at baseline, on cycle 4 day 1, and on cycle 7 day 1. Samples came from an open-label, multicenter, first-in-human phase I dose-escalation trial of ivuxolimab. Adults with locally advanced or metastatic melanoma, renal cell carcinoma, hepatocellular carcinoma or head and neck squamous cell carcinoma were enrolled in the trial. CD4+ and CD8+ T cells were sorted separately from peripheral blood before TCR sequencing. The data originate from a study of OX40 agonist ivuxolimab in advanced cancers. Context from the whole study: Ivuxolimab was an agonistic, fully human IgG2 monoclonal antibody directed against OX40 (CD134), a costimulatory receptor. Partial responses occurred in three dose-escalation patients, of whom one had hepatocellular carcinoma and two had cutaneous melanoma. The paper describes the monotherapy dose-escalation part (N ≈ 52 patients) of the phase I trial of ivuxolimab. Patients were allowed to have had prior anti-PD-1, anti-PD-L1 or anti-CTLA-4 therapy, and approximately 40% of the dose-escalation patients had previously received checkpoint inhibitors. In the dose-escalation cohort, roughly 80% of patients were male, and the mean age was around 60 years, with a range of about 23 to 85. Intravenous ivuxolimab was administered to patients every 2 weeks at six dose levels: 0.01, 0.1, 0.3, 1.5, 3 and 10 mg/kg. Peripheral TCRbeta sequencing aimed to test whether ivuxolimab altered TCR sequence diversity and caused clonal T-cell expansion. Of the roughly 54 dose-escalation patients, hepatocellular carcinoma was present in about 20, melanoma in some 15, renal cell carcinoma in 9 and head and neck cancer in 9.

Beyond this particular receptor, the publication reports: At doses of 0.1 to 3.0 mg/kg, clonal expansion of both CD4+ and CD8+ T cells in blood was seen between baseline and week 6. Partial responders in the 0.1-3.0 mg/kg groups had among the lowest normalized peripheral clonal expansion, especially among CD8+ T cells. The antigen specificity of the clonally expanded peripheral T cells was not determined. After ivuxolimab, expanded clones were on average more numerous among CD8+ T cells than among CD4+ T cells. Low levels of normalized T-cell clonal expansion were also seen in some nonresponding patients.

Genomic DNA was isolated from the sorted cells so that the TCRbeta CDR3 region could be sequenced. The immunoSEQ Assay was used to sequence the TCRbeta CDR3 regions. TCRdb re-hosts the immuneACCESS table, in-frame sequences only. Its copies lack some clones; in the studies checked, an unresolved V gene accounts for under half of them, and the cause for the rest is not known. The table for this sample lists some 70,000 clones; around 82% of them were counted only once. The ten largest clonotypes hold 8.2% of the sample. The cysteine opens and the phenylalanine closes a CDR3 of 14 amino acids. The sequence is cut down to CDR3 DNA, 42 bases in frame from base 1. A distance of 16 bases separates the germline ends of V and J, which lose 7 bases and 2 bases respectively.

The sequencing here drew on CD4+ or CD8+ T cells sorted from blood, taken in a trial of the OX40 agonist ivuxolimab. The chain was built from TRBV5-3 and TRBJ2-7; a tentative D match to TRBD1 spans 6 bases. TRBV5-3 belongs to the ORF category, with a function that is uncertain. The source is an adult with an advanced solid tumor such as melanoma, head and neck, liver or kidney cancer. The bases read TGTGCCAGAGCTCCTCGGGACAACACCTACGAGCAGTACTTC. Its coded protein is CARAPRDNTYEQYF.